These 25 T cell receptor beta chains came from one sample sequenced in a study of blood T cell repertoires in COVID-19. Some clones are missing from TCRdb's copy, which holds only in-frame ones; the method was immunoSEQ multiplex PCR. This table has about 59,000 clones, over 75% appearing once. Sequencing was performed on peripheral blood. The receptors originated from an elderly man in a cohort sampled during active COVID-19.

The chain carries TRBV6-5 and TRBJ2-3; tentative D call: TRBD2 (6 bases). Looked up from germline, CDR1 is MNHEY and CDR2 is SVGAGI. V was pared by 0 bases and J by 3 bases, with 13 bases between. CDR3 length: 16 amino acids. This CDR3 is CASSYSGGGRTDTQYF. The CDR3 DNA sequence: TGTGCCAGCAGTTACTCGGGGGGAGGAAGAACAGATACGCAGTATTTT.

This chain joins TRBV9 and TRBJ2-1; 9 bases agree with TRBD2. Germline V gene lookup returns CDR1 SGDLS and CDR2 YYNGEE. With 0 bases clipped from V and 8 bases from J, the junction kept 12 bases outside the gene matches. The CDR3 contains 17 residues. The CDR3 region has the DNA TGTGCCAGCAGCGTAGCTACAGGCGGGGGGGCCCAAGATGAGCAGTTCTTC. This gives the protein CASSVATGGGAQDEQFF.

CDR3 nucleotides: TGCGCCAGCAGCATCCCCAACAATGAGCAGTTCTTC. As protein: CASSIPNNEQFF. V and J are TRBV5-1 and TRBJ2-1; no definite D call. Deletions cut 4 bases from V and 5 bases from J, with 7 bases between. The germline gives CDR1 SGHRS, CDR2 YFSETQ. The CDR3 extends over 12 amino acids. Based on the CDR3 plus reference TRBV5-1 and TRBJ2-1, the full variable domain is KAGVTQTPRYLIKTRGQQVTLSCSPISGHRSVSWYQQTPGQGLQFLFEYFSETQRNKGNFPGRFSGRQFSNSRSEMNVSTLELGDSALYLCASSIPNNEQFFGPGTRLTVL.

The V call is TRBV6-2 or TRBV6-3, the J call TRBJ1-3; tentative D call: TRBD1 (6 bases). With 6 bases removed from V and 4 bases from J, the gap between germline ends came to 13 bases. Per germline, CDR1 MNHEY and CDR2 SVGEGT. The CDR3 has 14 residues. The CDR3 bases are TGTGCCAGCAGCCCCCGGGGGGCCGGAAACACCATATATTTT. As protein: CASSPRGAGNTIYF.

This rearrangement joins TRBV10-3 to TRBJ1-1, with no clear D. The germline V gene encodes CDR1 ENHRY and CDR2 SYGVKD. This CDR3 comprises 13 residues. The V and J ends lost 6 bases and 4 bases respectively, with 12 bases between them. For the CDR3, the DNA is TGTGCCATCAGGTCCGGGGTGAGCACTGAAGCTTTCTTT. It specifies CAIRSGVSTEAFF.

The rearrangement joins TRBV20-1 to TRBJ1-1; 8 nucleotides align to TRBD1. The germline gives CDR1 DFQATT, CDR2 SNEGSKA (reference sequence). There are 14 residues in the CDR3. V shed 3 bases, J shed 3 bases, and the junction held 6 bases outside the gene matches. For the CDR3, the DNA is TGCAGTGCTAGTGGCACAGGGGGGGACACTGAAGCTTTCTTT. This codes for CSASGTGGDTEAFF.

The chain joins TRBV15 to TRBJ1-5; TRBD1 might be the D (6 bases). This CDR3 comprises 15 residues. Trimming took 5 bases from V and 4 from J, leaving 15 bases between them. Germline CDR1 is LNHNV and CDR2 is YYDKDF (reference sequence). The CDR3 nucleotides read TGTGCCACCAGCGGTGGTGGGGGCGCGAATCAGCCCCAGCATTTT. It translates to CATSGGGGANQPQHF.

This chain's CDR3 is CASSLDVLYNEAFF. In nucleotides, the CDR3 is TGTGCCAGCAGCTTAGACGTCTTGTACAATGAAGCTTTCTTT. The chain joins TRBV7-2 to TRBJ1-1; D remains ambiguous. This CDR3 has 14 amino acids. The germline V gene has CDR1 SGHTA and CDR2 FQGNSA. V gave up 1 base and J gave up 7 bases, with 13 bases separating them.

The genes are TRBV27 and TRBJ1-1, with D perhaps matching TRBD1 (6 bases). The CDR3 contains 16 residues. The V end was cut by 5 bases, the J end by 2 bases, with 18 bases between. Germline V gene data show CDR1 as MNHEY and CDR2 as SMNVEV (reference sequence). CDR3 sequence reads: CASSPLSQGTNTEAFF. DNA for the CDR3: TGTGCCAGCAGTCCTCTTAGCCAGGGGACAAACACTGAAGCTTTCTTT.

There are a few counts of this clone. V is TRBV29-1 and J is TRBJ1-2; 10 nucleotides agree with TRBD1. Germline V lookup: CDR1 SQVTM, CDR2 ANQGSEA. Trimming at V came to 4 bases and at J to 5 bases, leaving 7 bases not matched to a gene. This CDR3 spans 14 amino acids. In DNA form, the CDR3 reads TGCAGCGTTGGGGGACAGGGGAAATTGTATGGCTACACCTTC. Translated, it gives CSVGGQGKLYGYTF.

This chain connects TRBV19 to TRBJ1-5; maybe TRBD1 (5 bases). The V end was cut by 2 bases, the J end by 8 bases, with 13 bases between. The germline gives CDR1 LNHDA, CDR2 SQIVND (reference sequence). There are 14 residues in the CDR3. The CDR3 sequence is CASSISGRKEPQHF. Here the CDR3 DNA reads TGTGCCAGTAGTATATCAGGGAGGAAGGAGCCCCAGCATTTT.

V is TRBV6-5 and J is TRBJ2-1; 11 bases align to TRBD1. Germline V lookup: CDR1 MNHEY, CDR2 SVGAGI. CDR3 size: 15 residues. V was pared by 6 bases and J by 2 bases, with 3 bases of the junction left unmatched. CDR3 protein: CASSPGQGAYNEQFF. In DNA, the CDR3 is TGTGCCAGCAGCCCGGGACAGGGGGCCTACAATGAGCAGTTCTTC.

The rearrangement joins TRBV7-2 to TRBJ1-2; D call uncertain. Trimming removed 0 bases at V and 3 bases at J, with 11 bases between. This CDR3 has 15 amino acids. Germline loops: CDR1 SGHTA, CDR2 FQGNSA. The CDR3 reads CASSLAGQAYYGYTF. In DNA form, the CDR3 reads TGTGCCAGCAGCTTAGCAGGTCAGGCGTACTATGGCTACACCTTC.

The chain joins TRBV5-4 to TRBJ1-1, with TRBD1 identical over 10 bases. Germline CDR1 and CDR2: SGHNT and YYREEE (reference sequence). This CDR3 is 14 amino acids long. After removal of 4 bases from V and 7 bases from J, the junction contained 7 bases not matched to a gene. CDR3: CASSRTGQGSEAFF. The CDR3 nucleotides are TGTGCCAGCAGCCGGACGGGACAGGGGAGTGAAGCTTTCTTT. Filled out from reference TRBV5-4 and TRBJ1-1, the complete variable domain reads ETGVTQSPTHLIKTRGQQVTLRCSSQSGHNTVSWYQQALGQGPQFIFQYYREEENGRGNFPPRFSGLQFPNYSSELNVNALELDDSALYLCASSRTGQGSEAFFGQGTRLTVV.

The gene calls are TRBV10-2 and TRBJ1-2, with a possible D match to TRBD1 (5 bases). CDR1 WSHSY and CDR2 SAAADI come from the germline V gene. This CDR3 contains 14 residues. V dropped 2 bases and J dropped 2 bases, with 9 bases sitting between them. This chain's CDR3 is CASSEGHENYGYTF. As DNA, the CDR3 is TGCGCCAGCAGTGAGGGACACGAAAACTATGGCTACACCTTC.

The chain has TRBV27 and TRBJ2-7; 7 nucleotides align to TRBD1. The CDR3 consists of 12 residues. With 3 bases clipped from V and 6 bases from J, the junction kept 2 bases outside the gene matches. Germline CDR1 reads MNHEY; CDR2 reads SMNVEV (reference sequence). The DNA of the CDR3 is TGTGCCAGCAGTTTCCCAGGGGGCGAGCAGTACTTC. Amino acid sequence: CASSFPGGEQYF.

The chain combines TRBV19 with TRBJ2-1, with 10 bases fitting TRBD2. After removal of 5 bases from V and 2 bases from J, the junction contained 3 bases not matched to a gene. This CDR3 contains 15 residues. Germline CDR1 is LNHDA and CDR2 is SQIVND (reference sequence). CDR3 in DNA: TGTGCCAGTAGTGTAACTAGCGGGGCCTACAATGAGCAGTTCTTC. This encodes CASSVTSGAYNEQFF.

The V gene is TRBV24-1, the J gene TRBJ2-3, with a possible D match to TRBD1 (5 bases). Trimming cost V 2 bases and J 3 bases, with 14 bases left between them. The CDR3 runs to 16 residues. CDR1 is KGHDR, CDR2 SFDVKD, per germline. Here the CDR3 DNA reads TGTGCCACCAGTGATTCACAGGAACGCGGAACAGATACGCAGTATTTT. Residues: CATSDSQERGTDTQYF.

V usage is TRBV18 and J usage is TRBJ2-5, with 7 bases identical to TRBD2. The J segment lost 4 bases and the V segment lost 0 bases, leaving 11 bases of the junction unmatched. The CDR3 length is 17 residues. In germline, CDR1 is KGHSH, CDR2 LQKENI. CDR3 residues: CASSPPEGSGTGETQYF. CDR3 bases: TGTGCCAGCTCACCACCGGAGGGCAGCGGGACGGGAGAGACCCAGTACTTC.

This clone was seen just once. The chain carries TRBV7-8 and TRBJ2-1; D is possibly TRBD1 (8 bases). This CDR3 spans 15 amino acids. Germline loops: CDR1 SGHVS, CDR2 FQNEAQ. Trimming removed 5 bases at V and 9 bases at J, with 20 bases between. The CDR3 DNA sequence: TGTGCCAGCAGCCTAGGCCCGGACAGGGAGGGTGAGCAGTTCTTC. Residues: CASSLGPDREGEQFF.

The gene calls are TRBV5-1 and TRBJ2-7; 13 nucleotides agree with TRBD2. Germline CDR1 SGHRS, CDR2 YFSETQ. There are 15 residues in the CDR3. With V trimmed by 4 bases and J by 2 bases, 3 bases remained unmatched. CDR3 bases: TGCGCCAGCAGCGACGGGACTAGCGGGACCTACGAGCAGTACTTC. Translation: CASSDGTSGTYEQYF.

The table lists this clone with a few counts. The V gene is TRBV6-5, the J gene TRBJ2-2; D remains unclear. Germline V CDR1 and CDR2: MNHEY, SVGAGI. The CDR3 is 13 amino acids. Trimming removed 7 bases at V and 2 bases at J, with 8 bases between. CDR3 sequence (DNA): TGTGCCAGCAAGCATCCTAACACCGGGGAGCTGTTTTTT. Protein product: CASKHPNTGELFF.

This chain joins TRBV5-1 and TRBJ2-1; D not resolved. Trimming took off 0 bases at V and 6 bases at J, with 10 bases between the two ends. This CDR3 has 14 amino acids. Per the germline V gene, CDR1 is SGHRS and CDR2 is YFSETQ. For the CDR3, the DNA is TGCGCCAGCAGCTTGGGACTCTTTGCCAATGAGCAGTTCTTC. Translation: CASSLGLFANEQFF.

The chain is built from TRBV11-2 and TRBJ1-1, with D tentatively TRBD1 (6 bases). Trimming left V 4 bases short and J 4 bases short, with 13 bases between. The CDR3 has 14 amino acids. The V gene's germline CDR1 is SGHAT and CDR2 FQNNGV. DNA for the CDR3: TGTGCCAGCAGCTATGACAGGTCGTCCACTGAAGCTTTCTTT. It encodes CASSYDRSSTEAFF. Complete variable domain (other parts from reference TRBV11-2 and TRBJ1-1): EAGVAQSPRYKIIEKRQSVAFWCNPISGHATLYWYQQILGQGPKLLIQFQNNGVVDDSQLPKDRFSAERLKGVDSTLKIQPAKLEDSAVYLCASSYDRSSTEAFFGQGTRLTVV.

The chain recombines TRBV4-3 with TRBJ1-3; D is unresolved. V shed 0 bases and J shed 2 bases, with 11 bases lying between them. Germline V gives CDR1 LGHNA, CDR2 YSLEER. The CDR3 runs 16 residues. This CDR3 is CASSQDNRVTGNTIYF. The CDR3 coding sequence is TGCGCCAGCAGCCAAGATAACCGGGTTACTGGAAACACCATATATTTT.